These T cell receptor beta chains were read from a single sample in a study of cytomegalovirus exposure and HLA in healthy donors. TCRdb keeps only in-frame clones here, not all; method: immunoSEQ multiplex PCR. The sample lists over 150,000 clones; more than 75% were seen once. Sequenced sample: PBMCs. The receptors were gathered from a girl under 10 years old in good health and CMV-seropositive. The CDR3 runs from the conserved cysteine through the conserved F or W. Each record gives: J gene, V gene, clone size, D gene, CDR3 protein, CDR3 DNA. D genes are given only for firm matches. Some rows have no size entry. The others give once, few or many, or a class for an expanded clone.

J: TRBJ1-1
V: TRBV6-5
size: NA
D: TRBD1
CDR3: CASGDRGIMNTEAFF
DNA: TGTGCCAGCGGGGACAGGGGAATTATGAACACTGAAGCTTTCTTT

J: TRBJ1-1
V: TRBV5-4
size: NA
D: TRBD1
CDR3: CASSKDRGHTEAFF
DNA: TGTGCCAGCAGCAAGGACAGGGGGCACACTGAAGCTTTCTTT

J: TRBJ1-1
V: TRBV2
size: few
D: NA
CDR3: CASSKTTNTEAFF
DNA: TGTGCCAGCAGTAAAACAACCAACACTGAAGCTTTCTTT

J: TRBJ2-3
V: TRBV9
size: once
D: TRBD2
CDR3: CASSVDPAGNPTDTQYF
DNA: TGTGCCAGCAGCGTAGACCCAGCGGGAAACCCCACAGATACGCAGTATTTT

J: TRBJ1-1
V: TRBV19
size: once
D: TRBD1
CDR3: CASSDRGPEAFF
DNA: TGTGCCAGTAGTGACAGGGGGCCTGAAGCTTTCTTT

J: TRBJ1-2
V: TRBV28
size: NA
D: NA
CDR3: CASSPPRPYYGYTF
DNA: TGTGCCAGCAGTCCGCCGCGTCCATACTATGGCTACACCTTC

J: TRBJ2-1
V: TRBV7-8
size: NA
D: TRBD2
CDR3: CASSLAGLAEAYNEQFF
DNA: TGTGCCAGCAGCTTAGCCGGGCTAGCGGAGGCCTACAATGAGCAGTTCTTC

J: TRBJ2-1
V: TRBV5-1
size: NA
D: NA
CDR3: CASSPPTSNDEQFF
DNA: TGCGCCAGCAGCCCCCCAACTAGCAACGATGAGCAGTTCTTC

J: TRBJ1-1
V: TRBV28
size: NA
D: NA
CDR3: CASRFNSMNTEAFF
DNA: TGTGCCAGCAGGTTTAACAGCATGAACACTGAAGCTTTCTTT

J: TRBJ2-4
V: TRBV6-1
size: NA
D: TRBD2
CDR3: CATQKGLADIQYF
DNA: TGTGCCACCCAGAAAGGACTAGCGGACATTCAGTACTTC